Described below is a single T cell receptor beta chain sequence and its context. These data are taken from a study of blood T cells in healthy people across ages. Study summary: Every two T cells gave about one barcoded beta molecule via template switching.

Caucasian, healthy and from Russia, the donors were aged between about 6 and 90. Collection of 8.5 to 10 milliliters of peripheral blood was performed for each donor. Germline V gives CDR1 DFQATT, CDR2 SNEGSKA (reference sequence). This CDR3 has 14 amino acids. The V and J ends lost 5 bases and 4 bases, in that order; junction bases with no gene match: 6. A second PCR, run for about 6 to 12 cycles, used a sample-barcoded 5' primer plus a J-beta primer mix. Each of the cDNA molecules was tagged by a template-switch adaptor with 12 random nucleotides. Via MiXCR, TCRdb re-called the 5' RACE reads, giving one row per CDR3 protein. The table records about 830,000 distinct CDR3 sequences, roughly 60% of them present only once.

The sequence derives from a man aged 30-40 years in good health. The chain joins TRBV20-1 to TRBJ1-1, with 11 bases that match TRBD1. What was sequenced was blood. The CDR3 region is CSARTGGLATEAFF. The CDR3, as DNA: TGCAGTGCTCGGACAGGGGGCCTTGCCACTGAAGCTTTCTTT.